This paragraph covers one T cell receptor (beta chain) sequence. The data are from a study of T cell changes during pregnancy in multiple sclerosis. The assay was immunoSEQ multiplex PCR, and TCRdb's table has in-frame clones only and misses some. The sample shows 90,000 to 150,000 clones, around 93% of them seen only once. The CDR3 contains 14 residues. The germline CDR1 and CDR2 sequences are MNHEY and SVGAGI. V shed 2 bases and J 9 bases; nucleotides not matched to a gene: 5. This chain links TRBV6-5 with TRBJ2-1, with 9 bases that match TRBD2. This TCR was recovered from a female donor with multiple sclerosis, enrolled in a pregnancy study. This material consisted of peripheral blood, taken before pregnancy. Here the CDR3 reads CASSYGRGGFEQFF. The CDR3 nucleotides read TGTGCCAGCAGTTACGGGCGGGGGGGTTTTGAGCAGTTCTTC.